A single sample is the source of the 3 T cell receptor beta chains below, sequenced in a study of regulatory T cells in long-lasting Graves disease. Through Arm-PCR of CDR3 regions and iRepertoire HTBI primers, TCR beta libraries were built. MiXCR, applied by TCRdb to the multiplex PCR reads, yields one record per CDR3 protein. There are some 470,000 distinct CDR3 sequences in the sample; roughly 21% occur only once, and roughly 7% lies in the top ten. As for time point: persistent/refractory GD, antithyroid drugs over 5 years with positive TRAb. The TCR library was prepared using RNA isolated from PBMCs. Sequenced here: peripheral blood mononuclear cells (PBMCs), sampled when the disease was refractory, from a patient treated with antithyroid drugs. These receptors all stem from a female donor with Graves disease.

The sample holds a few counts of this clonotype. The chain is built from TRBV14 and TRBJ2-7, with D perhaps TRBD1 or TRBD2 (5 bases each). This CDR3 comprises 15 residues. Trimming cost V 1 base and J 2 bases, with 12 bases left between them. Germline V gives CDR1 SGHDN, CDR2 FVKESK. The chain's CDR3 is CASSQAGTGTYEQYF. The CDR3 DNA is TGTGCCAGCAGCCAAGCCGGGACGGGAACCTACGAGCAGTACTTC.

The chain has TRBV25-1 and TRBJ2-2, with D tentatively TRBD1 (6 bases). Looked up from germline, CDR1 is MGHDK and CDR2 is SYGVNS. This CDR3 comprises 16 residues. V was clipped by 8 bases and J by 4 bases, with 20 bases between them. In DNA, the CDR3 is TGTGCCAGCCGACAGGCTTCTGCTGGGGGCACCGGGGAGCTGTTTTTT. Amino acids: CASRQASAGGTGELFF.

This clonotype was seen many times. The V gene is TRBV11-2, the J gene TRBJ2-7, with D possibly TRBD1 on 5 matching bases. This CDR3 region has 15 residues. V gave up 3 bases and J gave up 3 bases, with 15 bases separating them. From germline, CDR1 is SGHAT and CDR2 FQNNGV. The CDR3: CASSFSTDRNYEQYF. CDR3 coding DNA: TGTGCCAGCAGCTTTTCAACAGACAGAAACTACGAGCAGTACTTC.